These 16 T cell receptor beta chains originate from one sample sequenced in a study of blood T cell repertoires in COVID-19. Sequencing was performed with immunoSEQ multiplex PCR; in TCRdb, only in-frame clones are kept and a portion is missing. The table records under 250,000 clones, 70% to 90% of them present only once. Input material: peripheral blood. These receptors were collected from a man aged 50 or older with COVID-19, enrolled during active disease.

The rearrangement uses TRBV7-8 and TRBJ2-7; D is possibly TRBD1 (6 bases). Germline CDR1 reads SGHVS; CDR2 reads FQNEAQ. Between the trimmed V and J ends, which lost 5 bases and 10 bases, there was a span of 12 bases. The CDR3 covers 11 residues. The CDR3 DNA follows: TGTGCCAGCAGCCCCGACAGGTTTCAGTACTTC. Translated: CASSPDRFQYF.

V gene TRBV19 combines with J gene TRBJ2-7, with TRBD1 matching over 12 bases. The length of the CDR3 is 15 residues. The V gene's germline CDR1 is LNHDA and CDR2 SQIVND (reference sequence). With 3 bases clipped from V and 5 bases from J, the junction kept 5 bases outside the gene matches. The CDR3: CASSIEGQGAHEQYF. The CDR3 coding sequence is TGTGCCAGTAGTATCGAGGGACAGGGGGCCCACGAGCAGTACTTC.

The chain couples TRBV6-5 to TRBJ2-5; TRBD2 matches at 9 bases. CDR1 is MNHEY and CDR2 is SVGAGI in the germline V gene. This CDR3 is built from 16 residues. V shed 4 bases and J 0 bases; nucleotides not matched to a gene: 6. The CDR3 sequence: CASSSGLAGHQETQYF. Written as DNA, the CDR3 is TGTGCCAGCAGTTCGGGGCTAGCGGGGCACCAAGAGACCCAGTACTTC.

The chain has TRBV7-2 and TRBJ2-5, with D maybe TRBD1 (6 bases). There are 13 residues in the CDR3. The germline CDR1 and CDR2 sequences are SGHTA and FQGNSA. Trimming shortened V by 0 bases and J by 5 bases, and 7 bases separated the two germline ends. The CDR3 here is CASSLAQGETQYF. CDR3 coding DNA: TGTGCCAGCAGCTTAGCTCAGGGGGAGACCCAGTACTTC.

The rearrangement links TRBV28 to TRBJ2-1, with TRBD2 identical over 7 bases. CDR1 and CDR2 (germline): MDHEN, SYDVKM. The CDR3 covers 15 residues. The junction had 10 bases not matched to a gene; V was cut back by 5 bases and J by 6 bases. The CDR3 region is CASSPTMGGVNEQFF. As DNA, the CDR3 is TGTGCCAGCAGTCCCACTATGGGGGGGGTCAATGAGCAGTTCTTC. Using reference TRBV28 and TRBJ2-1 for the parts outside the CDR3, the full variable domain is DVKVTQSSRYLVKRTGEKVFLECVQDMDHENMFWYRQDPGLGLRLIYFSYDVKMKEKGDIPEGYSVSREKKERFSLILESASTNQTSMYLCASSPTMGGVNEQFFGPGTRLTVL.

V gene TRBV5-1 combines with J gene TRBJ1-6, with 8 bases fitting TRBD1. Germline V gene lookup returns CDR1 SGHRS and CDR2 YFSETQ. The trim removed 2 bases at V and 8 bases at J, leaving 3 bases unmatched. The CDR3 totals 14 residues. The CDR3 DNA reads TGCGCCAGCAGCTTTCAGGGGGCGGATTCACCCCTCCACTTT. Translated: CASSFQGADSPLHF.

The V and J genes are TRBV9 and TRBJ1-1; D is undetermined. Germline CDR1 is SGDLS and CDR2 is YYNGEE. The V gene lost 4 bases and the J gene lost 0 bases, with 16 bases spanning the gap. This CDR3 is 16 amino acids long. CDR3: CASSTRASSLNTEAFF. CDR3 DNA sequence: TGTGCCAGCAGCACCCGAGCATCCTCATTGAACACTGAAGCTTTCTTT.

This chain joins TRBV5-1 and TRBJ1-6; tentative D call: TRBD1 (6 bases). The CDR3 totals 14 residues. Germline V lookup: CDR1 SGHRS, CDR2 YFSETQ. V was clipped by 0 bases and J by 11 bases, with 12 bases between them. CDR3 DNA: TGCGCCAGCAGCTTGGAACAGGGAGCGGCACCCCTCCACTTT. Translating it yields CASSLEQGAAPLHF. The variable domain in full, with the rest retrieved from reference TRBV5-1 and TRBJ1-6, is KAGVTQTPRYLIKTRGQQVTLSCSPISGHRSVSWYQQTPGQGLQFLFEYFSETQRNKGNFPGRFSGRQFSNSRSEMNVSTLELGDSALYLCASSLEQGAAPLHFGNGTRLTVT.

In DNA form, the CDR3 reads TGTGCCAGCAGTTACATGGGGAGGGATGGCTACACCTTC. This encodes CASSYMGRDGYTF. The rearrangement joins TRBV6-6 to TRBJ1-2; D is unresolved. Trimming removed 2 bases at V and 6 bases at J, with 10 bases between. The germline V gene encodes CDR1 MNHNY and CDR2 SVGAGI (reference sequence). The CDR3 has 13 residues.

J is TRBJ2-7 and V is TRBV21-1; the D call TRBD1 from the table was never checked on the DNA. TRBV21-1 is recorded as a pseudogene. CDR3 length: 16 residues. Here the CDR3 reads CASSKNKGANTYEQYF. The DNA for the CDR3 is TGTGCCAGCAGCAAAAACAAGGGGGCGAATACCTACGAGCAGTACTTC.

The rearrangement joins TRBV7-9 to TRBJ2-2, with 7 bases fitting TRBD2. The CDR3 has 15 amino acids. Trimming took 1 base from V and 4 from J; bases not matched to a gene: 3. The germline V gene encodes CDR1 SEHNR and CDR2 FQNEAQ (reference sequence). CDR3 bases: TGTGCCAGCAGCTTAGGGGGAGGGGCCACCGGGGAGCTGTTTTTT. Its protein is CASSLGGGATGELFF.

The CDR3 is CASSSLYTGELFF. The CDR3 DNA follows: TGCGCCAGCAGCTCCTTATACACCGGGGAGCTGTTTTTT. The genes are TRBV4-1 and TRBJ2-2; D unresolved. Germline CDR1 and CDR2: MGHRA and YSYEKL. V lost 5 bases and J lost 3, with 7 bases in between. CDR3 length equals 13 residues.

For this clone: Within the sample, other DNA sequences also encode this same CDR3. The chain has TRBV7-2 and TRBJ1-3; 9 nucleotides align to TRBD1. The CDR3 totals 15 residues. J gave up 4 bases and V 3 bases, and 4 bases lay outside the gene matches. Germline assignment: CDR1 SGHTA and CDR2 FQGNSA. CDR3 sequence reads: CASSFGTGKGNTIYF. CDR3 sequence (DNA): TGTGCCAGCAGCTTCGGGACAGGGAAGGGAAACACCATATATTTT.

J is TRBJ2-7 and V is TRBV24-1; D possibly corresponds to TRBD2 (6 bases). This CDR3 is 12 amino acids long. Trimming cost V 5 bases and J 6 bases, with 10 bases left between them. Germline V lookup: CDR1 KGHDR, CDR2 SFDVKD. DNA for the CDR3: TGTGCCACCAGTGCCGGGGGAGGCGAGCAGTACTTC. Translating gives CATSAGGGEQYF.

V and J are TRBV9 and TRBJ2-7; tentatively, D is TRBD2 (6 bases). CDR1 is SGDLS, CDR2 YYNGEE, per germline. The V end was cut by 2 bases, the J end by 4 bases, with 16 bases between. This CDR3 contains 15 residues. CDR3 residues: CASSVTPRDSYEQYF. The CDR3 bases are TGTGCCAGCAGCGTGACCCCCCGGGACTCATACGAGCAGTACTTC.

V gene TRBV7-9 combines with J gene TRBJ2-7, with 9 bases identical to TRBD2. CDR1 is SEHNR and CDR2 is FQNEAQ in the germline V gene (reference sequence). The CDR3 length is 17 residues. With 5 bases clipped from V and 0 bases from J, the junction kept 11 bases outside the gene matches. DNA for the CDR3: TGTGCCAGCAGCACCCCCTGGGCGGGGGGGCCCTCCTACGAGCAGTACTTC. Residues: CASSTPWAGGPSYEQYF.